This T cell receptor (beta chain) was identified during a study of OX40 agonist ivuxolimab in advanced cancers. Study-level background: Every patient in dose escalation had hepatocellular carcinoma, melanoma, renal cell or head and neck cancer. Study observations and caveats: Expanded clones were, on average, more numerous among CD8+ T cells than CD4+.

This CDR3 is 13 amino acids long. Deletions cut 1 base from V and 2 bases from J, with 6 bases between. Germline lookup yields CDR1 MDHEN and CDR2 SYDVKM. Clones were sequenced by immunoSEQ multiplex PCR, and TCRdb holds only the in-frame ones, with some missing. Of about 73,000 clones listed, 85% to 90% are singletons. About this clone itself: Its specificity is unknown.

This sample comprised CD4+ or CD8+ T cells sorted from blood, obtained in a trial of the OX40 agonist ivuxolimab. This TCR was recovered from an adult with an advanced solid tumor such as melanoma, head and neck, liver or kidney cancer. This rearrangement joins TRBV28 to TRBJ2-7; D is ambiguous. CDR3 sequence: CASSLSPPYEQYF. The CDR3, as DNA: TGTGCCAGCAGTTTATCGCCTCCCTACGAGCAGTACTTC.